This T cell receptor (beta chain) was identified in a study of cytomegalovirus exposure and HLA in healthy donors. This CDR3 has 14 amino acids. Trimming shortened V by 1 base and J by 5 bases, and 11 bases separated the two germline ends. Germline assignment: CDR1 MGHDK and CDR2 SYGVNS. Each donor's status was that of a healthy bone marrow donor. Vbeta (60) and Jbeta (13) primers were used in the PCR. Only in-frame clones appear in the TCRdb table, and some are missing; sequencing was by immunoSEQ multiplex PCR. The sample carries about 92,000 clones, over 75% recorded once. This TCR was sampled from a girl under 10 years old in good health and CMV-seropositive. Material: PBMCs. The gene calls are TRBV25-1 and TRBJ1-2; no clear D gene. The CDR3: CASSEWWYYYGYTF. CDR3 nucleotides: TGTGCCAGCAGTGAATGGTGGTACTATTATGGCTACACCTTC.